The TCR beta chain described here comes from a study of blood T cell repertoires in COVID-19. Study context: Cohort 3 recovery required two negative PCRs, clearance, or symptom resolution. Material from acute and convalescent COVID-19 was sourced from the United States, Italy and Spain. Nucleic acid was either cDNA or gDNA, and it came from T cells, B-cell-depleted T cells, or PBMCs.

The cohort comprised adults aged about 18 to 90 years residing in 24 US areas. Using immunoSEQ multiplex PCR, the repertoire was profiled, and TCRdb retains in-frame clones only, with some absent. The sample records 150,000 to 200,000 clones, about 88% being singletons. Sequences were obtained from PBMCs or T cells enriched from blood (not recorded which). The clonotype was recovered from a woman aged 40 to 50 in a cohort exposed to, infected with or recovered from COVID-19 (not recorded which).

This CDR3 is CASKYSGSLGTQYF. The CDR3 coding sequence is TGCGCCAGCAAATATAGCGGGAGCCTGGGAACGCAGTATTTT. The V and J genes are TRBV5-1 and TRBJ2-3; 9 bases map to TRBD2. Germline V lookup: CDR1 SGHRS, CDR2 YFSETQ. The CDR3 spans 14 residues. V dropped 6 bases and J dropped 9; count of bases not matched to a gene: 11.